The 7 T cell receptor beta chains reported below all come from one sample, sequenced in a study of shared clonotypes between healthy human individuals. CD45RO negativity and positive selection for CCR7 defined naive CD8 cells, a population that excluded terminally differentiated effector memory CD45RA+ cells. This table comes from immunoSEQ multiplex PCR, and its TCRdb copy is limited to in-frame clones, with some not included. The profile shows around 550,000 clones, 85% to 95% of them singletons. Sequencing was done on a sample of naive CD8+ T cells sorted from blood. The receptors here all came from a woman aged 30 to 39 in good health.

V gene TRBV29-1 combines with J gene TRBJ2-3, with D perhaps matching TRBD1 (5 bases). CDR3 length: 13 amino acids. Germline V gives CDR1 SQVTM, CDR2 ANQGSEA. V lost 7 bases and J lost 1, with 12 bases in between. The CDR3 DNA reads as TGCAGCGCCACCGTGGGGCGCACAGATACGCAGTATTTT. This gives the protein CSATVGRTDTQYF.

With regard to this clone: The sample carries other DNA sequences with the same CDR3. CDR3 amino acids: CASSIGTDTQYF. Written as DNA, the CDR3 is TGTGCCAGTAGTATTGGGACAGATACGCAGTATTTT. V usage is TRBV19 and J usage is TRBJ2-3; no clear D. CDR3 length equals 12 residues. The germline gives CDR1 LNHDA, CDR2 SQIVND (reference sequence). V gave up 3 bases and J gave up 3 bases, with 4 bases separating them.

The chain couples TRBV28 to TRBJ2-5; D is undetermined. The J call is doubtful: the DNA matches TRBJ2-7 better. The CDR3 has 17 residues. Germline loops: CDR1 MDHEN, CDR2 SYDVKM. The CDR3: CASSRAPEATNGYEQYF. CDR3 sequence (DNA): TGTGCCAGCAGTAGGGCACCAGAGGCTACTAATGGTTACGAGCAGTACTTC.

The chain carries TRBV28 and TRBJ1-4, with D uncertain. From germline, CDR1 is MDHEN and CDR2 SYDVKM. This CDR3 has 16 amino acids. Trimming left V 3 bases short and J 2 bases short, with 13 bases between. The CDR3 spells CASSFRREVTNEKLFF. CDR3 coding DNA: TGTGCCAGCAGTTTTCGGCGGGAGGTGACTAATGAAAAACTGTTTTTT.

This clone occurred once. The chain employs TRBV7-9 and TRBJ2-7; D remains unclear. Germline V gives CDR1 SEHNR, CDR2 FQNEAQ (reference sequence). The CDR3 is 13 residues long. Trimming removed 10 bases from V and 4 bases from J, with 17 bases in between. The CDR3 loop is CATRGPGSYEQYF. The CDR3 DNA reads TGTGCCACCAGAGGTCCCGGATCGTACGAGCAGTACTTC.

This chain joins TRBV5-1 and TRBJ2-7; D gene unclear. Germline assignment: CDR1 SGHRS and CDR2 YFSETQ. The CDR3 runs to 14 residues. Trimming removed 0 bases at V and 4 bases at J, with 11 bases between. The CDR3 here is CASSLGYDLYEQYF. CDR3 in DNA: TGCGCCAGCAGCTTGGGTTACGACTTATACGAGCAGTACTTC. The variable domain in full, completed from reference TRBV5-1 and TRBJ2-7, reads KAGVTQTPRYLIKTRGQQVTLSCSPISGHRSVSWYQQTPGQGLQFLFEYFSETQRNKGNFPGRFSGRQFSNSRSEMNVSTLELGDSALYLCASSLGYDLYEQYFGPGTRLTVT.

CDR3 DNA: TGTGCCAGCACAAAGATTTCCTACGAGCAGTACTTC. Translating it yields CASTKISYEQYF. V usage is TRBV21-1 and J usage is TRBJ2-5; TRBD2 was called by the table and not checked on the DNA. TRBJ2-7 matches the DNA end more closely, so the J call is doubtful. TRBV21-1 is deemed a pseudogene. This CDR3 spans 12 amino acids.